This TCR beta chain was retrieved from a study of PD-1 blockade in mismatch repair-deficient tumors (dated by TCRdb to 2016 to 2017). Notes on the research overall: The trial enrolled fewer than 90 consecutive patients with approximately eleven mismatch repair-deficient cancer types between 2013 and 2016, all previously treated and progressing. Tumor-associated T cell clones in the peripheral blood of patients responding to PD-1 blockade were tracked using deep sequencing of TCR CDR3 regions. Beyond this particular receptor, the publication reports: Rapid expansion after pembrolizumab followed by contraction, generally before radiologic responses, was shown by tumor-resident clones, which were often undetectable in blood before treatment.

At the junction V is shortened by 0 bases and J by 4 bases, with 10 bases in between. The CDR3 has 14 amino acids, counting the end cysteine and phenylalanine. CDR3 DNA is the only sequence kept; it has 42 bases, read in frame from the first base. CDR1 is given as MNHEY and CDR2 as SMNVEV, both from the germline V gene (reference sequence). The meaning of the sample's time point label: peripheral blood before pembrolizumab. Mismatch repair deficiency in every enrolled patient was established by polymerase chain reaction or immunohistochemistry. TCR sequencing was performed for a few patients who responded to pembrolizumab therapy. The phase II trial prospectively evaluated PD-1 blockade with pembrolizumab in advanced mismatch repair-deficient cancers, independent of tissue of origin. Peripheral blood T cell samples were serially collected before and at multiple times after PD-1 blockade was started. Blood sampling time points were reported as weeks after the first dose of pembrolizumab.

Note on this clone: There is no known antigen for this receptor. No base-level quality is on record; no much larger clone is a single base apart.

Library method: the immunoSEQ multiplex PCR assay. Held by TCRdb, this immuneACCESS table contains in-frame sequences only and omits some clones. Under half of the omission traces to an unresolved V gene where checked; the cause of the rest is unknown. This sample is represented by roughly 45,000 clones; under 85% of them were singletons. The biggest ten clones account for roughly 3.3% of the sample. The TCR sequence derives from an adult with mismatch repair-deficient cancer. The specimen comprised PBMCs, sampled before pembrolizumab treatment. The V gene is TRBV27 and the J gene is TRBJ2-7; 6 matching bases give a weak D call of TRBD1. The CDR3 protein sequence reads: CASSLSTGGYEQYF. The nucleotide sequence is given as TGTGCCAGCAGTTTATCGACAGGCGGATACGAGCAGTACTTC.